Shown below are 4 T cell receptor beta chains from a single sample sequenced in a study of regulatory T cells in long-lasting Graves disease (dated by TCRdb to the early 2020s). The time point label here, explained by the study, means: newly diagnosed GD, antithyroid drugs for less than 3 months. RNA was extracted from PBMCs in TRIzol for both TCR sequencing and RNA sequencing. Library construction relied on multiplex PCR. TCRdb records Illumina HiSeq 4000 as the sequencer. TCR beta libraries were built with iRepertoire HTBI primers and Arm-PCR amplification of CDR3 regions. TCRdb passed the public sequencing reads through fastp at Q25 and MiXCR, retaining productive beta sequences. One record per CDR3 amino acid sequence lists the most common genes and DNA. This sample lists 350,000 to 450,000 distinct CDR3 sequences; roughly 10% were detected once. Of the sample, approximately 17% falls within the top ten clones.

The same sample was also used in a study of T cells in Graves' hyperthyroidism and ophthalmopathy.

The sample here was peripheral blood mononuclear cells (PBMCs), taken at new diagnosis, from a patient treated with antithyroid drugs. The receptors were sampled from a woman aged 18-29 years with Graves disease. Donor details come from another sample of the same person, matched by shared clones.

This chain links TRBV27 with TRBJ2-2; TRBD1 is a possible D gene (7 bases). Looked up from germline, CDR1 is MNHEY and CDR2 is SMNVEV (reference sequence). The CDR3 extends over 14 amino acids. V dropped 5 bases and J dropped 3 bases, with 10 bases sitting between them. The CDR3 sequence: CASSPGGYTGELFF. The CDR3 region has the DNA TGTGCCAGCAGTCCAGGGGGGTACACCGGGGAGCTGTTTTTT.

This clonotype was counted ten times or more. The J gene is TRBJ2-7, the V gene TRBV6-1, with unresolved D. The germline V gene has CDR1 MNHNS and CDR2 SASEGT. The CDR3 length is 11 residues. V shed 4 bases and J shed 1 base, with 2 bases lying between them. The CDR3 DNA sequence: TGTGCCAGCAGTGGGTCCTACGAGCAGTACGTC. Its protein product is CASSGSYEQYV.

This clonotype was seen many times. This chain links TRBV11-2 with TRBJ2-2; the D gene is possibly TRBD1 (5 bases). Germline V gives CDR1 SGHAT, CDR2 FQNNGV. V was trimmed by 0 bases and J by 3 bases, leaving 8 bases between them. CDR3 size: 15 residues. The CDR3 loop reads CASSLEPGYTGELFF. Written as DNA, the CDR3 is TGTGCCAGCAGCTTAGAACCAGGGTACACCGGGGAGCTGTTTTTT.

This clonotype was counted at least ten times. The chain couples TRBV3-1 to TRBJ2-4; D might be TRBD1 or TRBD2, each matching 5 bases. The CDR3 runs 15 residues. Germline loops: CDR1 LGHDT, CDR2 YNNKEL (reference sequence). V lost 0 bases to trimming and J lost 8 bases, with 14 bases between them. CDR3 in DNA: TGTGCCAGCAGCCAAGATCTCGCAGGGCGGGACATTCAGTACTTC. Translating gives CASSQDLAGRDIQYF.